This entry features one TCR beta chain sequence. This sample was included in a study of blood T cell repertoires in COVID-19. The overall study: There were acute and convalescent COVID-19 samples, and they came from the United States, Italy and Spain. From T cells, B-cell-depleted T cells, or PBMCs came the material, which was cDNA or gDNA.

Per the germline V gene, CDR1 is MDHEN and CDR2 is SYDVKM. The length of the CDR3 is 15 residues. Germline trimming cut 2 bases from V and 7 bases from J; bases unmatched to any gene: 8. Per the original data handling: Reference gene primer amplification yielded estimated nucleated cell counts. The data were produced by immunoSEQ multiplex PCR, yet TCRdb's version contains in-frame clones alone and is incomplete. V, J and clone size are those of that table, while D and trimming were read from the DNA. The table has 150,000 or so clones, about 91% seen once; the top ten hold 10%. The clonotype was recovered from a man aged 50-59 years with acute or convalescent COVID-19. The J gene is TRBJ1-2, the V gene TRBV28; 9 bases align to TRBD1. Specimen: peripheral blood. The chain's CDR3 is CASSLILQGARGYTF. The CDR3, as DNA: TGTGCCAGCAGTTTAATTCTACAGGGGGCGCGTGGCTACACCTTC.